This T cell receptor (beta chain) was sequenced during a study of OX40 agonist ivuxolimab in advanced cancers. Overall study context: Ivuxolimab is an agonistic anti-OX40 (CD134) antibody, and patients were treated with it. Mean age approximately 59 years, range about 23 to 80; 82.7% male. Study outcomes and limitations: Blood T cells, both CD4+ and CD8+, expanded clonally by week 6 at 0.1 to 3.0 mg/kg.

Turning to this clone: Its specificity is unknown.

Sequencing was performed with immunoSEQ multiplex PCR; in TCRdb, only in-frame clones are kept and a portion is missing. The data hold tens of thousands of clones, with approximately 81% observed a single time. Germline V gene lookup returns CDR1 SGHTS and CDR2 YDEGEE. Trimming cost V 4 bases and J 6 bases, with 14 bases left between them. This CDR3 is 14 amino acids long. This specimen consisted of CD4+ or CD8+ T cells sorted from blood, obtained in a trial of the OX40 agonist ivuxolimab. The V and J genes are TRBV5-8 and TRBJ1-5; tentatively, D is TRBD1 (5 bases). The receptor's source is an adult with an advanced solid tumor such as melanoma, head and neck, liver or kidney cancer. Here the CDR3 reads CASSPSGAVQPQHF. The CDR3 nucleotides are TGTGCCAGCAGCCCTTCCGGGGCGGTTCAGCCCCAGCATTTT.